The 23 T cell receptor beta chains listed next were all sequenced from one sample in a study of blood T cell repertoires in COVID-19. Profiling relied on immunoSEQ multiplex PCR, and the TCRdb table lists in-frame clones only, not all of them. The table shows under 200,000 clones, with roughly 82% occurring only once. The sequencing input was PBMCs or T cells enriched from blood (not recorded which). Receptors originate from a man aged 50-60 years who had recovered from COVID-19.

The CDR3 sequence is CAISGTGAVNNNEQFF. The CDR3 DNA is TGTGCCATCAGTGGAACAGGGGCGGTCAATAACAATGAGCAGTTCTTC. The genes are TRBV10-3 and TRBJ2-1, with 7 bases lining up with TRBD1. Germline V CDR1 and CDR2: ENHRY, SYGVKD. V lost 4 bases, J lost 5 bases, and 11 bases stayed unmatched. The CDR3 totals 16 residues.

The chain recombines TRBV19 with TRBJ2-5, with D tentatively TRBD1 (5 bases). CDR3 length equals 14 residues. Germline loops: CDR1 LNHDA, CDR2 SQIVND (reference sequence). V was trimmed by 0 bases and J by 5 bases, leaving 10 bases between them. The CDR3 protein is CASSIDGAGETQYF. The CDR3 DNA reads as TGTGCCAGTAGTATAGATGGGGCAGGGGAGACCCAGTACTTC.

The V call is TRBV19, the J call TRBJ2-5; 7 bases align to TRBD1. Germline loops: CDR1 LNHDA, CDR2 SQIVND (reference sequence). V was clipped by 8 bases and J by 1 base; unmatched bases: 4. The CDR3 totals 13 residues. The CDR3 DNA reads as TGTGCCAGTCGAAACAGGGGCCAAGAGACCCAGTACTTC. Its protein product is CASRNRGQETQYF.

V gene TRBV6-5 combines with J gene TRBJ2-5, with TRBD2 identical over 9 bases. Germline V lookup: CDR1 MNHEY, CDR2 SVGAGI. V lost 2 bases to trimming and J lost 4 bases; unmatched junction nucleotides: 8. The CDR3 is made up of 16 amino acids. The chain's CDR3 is CASSYTRASGVETQYF. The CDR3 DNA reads TGTGCCAGCAGTTACACGAGGGCTAGCGGGGTAGAGACCCAGTACTTC.

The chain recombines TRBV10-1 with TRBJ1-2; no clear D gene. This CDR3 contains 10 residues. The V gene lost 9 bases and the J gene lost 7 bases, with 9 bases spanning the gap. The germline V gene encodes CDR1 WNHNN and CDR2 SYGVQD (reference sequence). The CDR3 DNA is TGCGCCAGTACTGTTTGTGGCTACACCTTC. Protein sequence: CASTVCGYTF.

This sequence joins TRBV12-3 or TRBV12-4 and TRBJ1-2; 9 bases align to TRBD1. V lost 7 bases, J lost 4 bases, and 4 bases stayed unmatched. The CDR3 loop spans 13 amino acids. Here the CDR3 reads CASTMTGGYGYTF. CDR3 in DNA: TGTGCCAGCACTATGACAGGGGGCTATGGCTACACCTTC.

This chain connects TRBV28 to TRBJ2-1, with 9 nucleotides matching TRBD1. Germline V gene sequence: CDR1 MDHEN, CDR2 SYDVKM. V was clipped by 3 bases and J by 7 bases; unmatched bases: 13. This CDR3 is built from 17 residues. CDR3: CASSFYMGQGTRNEQFF. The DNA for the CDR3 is TGTGCCAGCAGTTTTTATATGGGACAGGGCACGAGGAATGAGCAGTTCTTC. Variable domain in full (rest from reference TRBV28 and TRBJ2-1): DVKVTQSSRYLVKRTGEKVFLECVQDMDHENMFWYRQDPGLGLRLIYFSYDVKMKEKGDIPEGYSVSREKKERFSLILESASTNQTSMYLCASSFYMGQGTRNEQFFGPGTRLTVL.

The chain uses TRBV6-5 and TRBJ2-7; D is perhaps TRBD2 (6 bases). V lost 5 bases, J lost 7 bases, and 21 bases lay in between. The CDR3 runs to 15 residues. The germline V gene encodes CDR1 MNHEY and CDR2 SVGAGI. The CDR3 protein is CASSPPLGGKREQYF. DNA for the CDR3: TGTGCCAGCAGTCCCCCGTTGGGCGGGAAGCGAGAGCAGTACTTC.

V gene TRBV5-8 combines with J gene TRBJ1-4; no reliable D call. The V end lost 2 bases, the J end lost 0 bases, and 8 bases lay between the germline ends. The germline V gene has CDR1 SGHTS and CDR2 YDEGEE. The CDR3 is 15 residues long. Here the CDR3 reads CASSFAGATNEKLFF. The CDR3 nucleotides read TGTGCCAGCAGCTTTGCCGGTGCAACTAATGAAAAACTGTTTTTT.

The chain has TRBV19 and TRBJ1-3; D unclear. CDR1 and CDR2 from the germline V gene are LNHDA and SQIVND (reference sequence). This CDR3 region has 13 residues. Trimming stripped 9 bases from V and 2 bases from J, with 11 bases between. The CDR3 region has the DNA TGTGCCAGCAACCTGGCGGCTGGAAACACCATATATTTT. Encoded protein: CASNLAAGNTIYF.

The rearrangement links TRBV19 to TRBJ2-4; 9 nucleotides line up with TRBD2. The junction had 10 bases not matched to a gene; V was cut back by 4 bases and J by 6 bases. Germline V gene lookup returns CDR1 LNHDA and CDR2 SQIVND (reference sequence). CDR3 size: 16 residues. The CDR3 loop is CASSTQIAGAGNIQYF. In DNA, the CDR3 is TGTGCCAGTAGTACCCAGATAGCGGGAGCGGGAAACATTCAGTACTTC.

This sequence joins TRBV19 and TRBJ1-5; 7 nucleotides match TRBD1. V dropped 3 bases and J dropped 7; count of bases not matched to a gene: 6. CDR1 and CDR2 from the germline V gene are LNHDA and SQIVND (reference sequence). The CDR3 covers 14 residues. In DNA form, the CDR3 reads TGTGCCAGTAGTATGATACAGGGGTCCCAGCCCCAGCATTTT. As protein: CASSMIQGSQPQHF.

CDR3 sequence reads: CASVKDRSNQPQHF. CDR3 nucleotide sequence: TGTGCCAGCGTGAAGGACAGGAGCAATCAGCCCCAGCATTTT. V usage is TRBV5-8 and J usage is TRBJ1-5; 7 bases match TRBD1. CDR1 is SGHTS, CDR2 YDEGEE, per germline. The CDR3 extends over 14 amino acids. Trimming took 7 bases from V and 1 from J; bases not matched to a gene: 5.

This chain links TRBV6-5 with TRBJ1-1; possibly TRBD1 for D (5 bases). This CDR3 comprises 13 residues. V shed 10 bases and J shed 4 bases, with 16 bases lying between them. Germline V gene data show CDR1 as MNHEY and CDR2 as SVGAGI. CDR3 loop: CATVVWGGTEAFF. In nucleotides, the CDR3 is TGTGCCACCGTTGTGTGGGGCGGCACTGAAGCTTTCTTT.

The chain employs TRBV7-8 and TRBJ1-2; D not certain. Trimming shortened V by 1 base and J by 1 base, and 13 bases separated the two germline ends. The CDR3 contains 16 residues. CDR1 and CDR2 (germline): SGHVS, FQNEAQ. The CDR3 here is CASSLDPFTGNYGYTF. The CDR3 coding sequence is TGTGCCAGCAGCTTAGACCCATTTACGGGTAACTATGGCTACACCTTC.

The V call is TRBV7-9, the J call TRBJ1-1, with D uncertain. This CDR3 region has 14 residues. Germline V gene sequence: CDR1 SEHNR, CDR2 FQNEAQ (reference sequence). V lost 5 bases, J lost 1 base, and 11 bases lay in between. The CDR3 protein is CASSTYSTNTEAFF. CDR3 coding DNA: TGTGCCAGCAGCACCTACAGTACGAACACTGAAGCTTTCTTT.

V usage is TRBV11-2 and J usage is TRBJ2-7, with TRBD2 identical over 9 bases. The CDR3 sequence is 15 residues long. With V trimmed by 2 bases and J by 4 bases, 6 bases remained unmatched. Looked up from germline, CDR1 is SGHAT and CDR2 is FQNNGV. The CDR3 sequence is CASSLSREGWYEQYF. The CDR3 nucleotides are TGTGCCAGCAGCTTATCGCGGGAGGGCTGGTACGAGCAGTACTTC.

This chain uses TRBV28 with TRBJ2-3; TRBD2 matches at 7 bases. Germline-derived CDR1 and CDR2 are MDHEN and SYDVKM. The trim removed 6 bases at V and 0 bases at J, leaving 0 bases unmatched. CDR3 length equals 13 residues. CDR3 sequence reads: CASRAGSTDTQYF. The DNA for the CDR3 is TGTGCCAGCAGAGCGGGGAGCACAGATACGCAGTATTTT.

The CDR3 region has the DNA TGTGCCAGCAGCCAAGTCCCCAGCGGGAGTGAGACCCAGTACTTC. Translating it yields CASSQVPSGSETQYF. The genes are TRBV3-1 (or the pseudogene TRBV3-2) and TRBJ2-5; 8 nucleotides agree with TRBD2. Germline V lookup: CDR1 LGHDT, CDR2 YNNKEL (reference sequence). With V trimmed by 1 base and J by 5 bases, 6 bases remained unmatched. The CDR3 is 15 amino acids.

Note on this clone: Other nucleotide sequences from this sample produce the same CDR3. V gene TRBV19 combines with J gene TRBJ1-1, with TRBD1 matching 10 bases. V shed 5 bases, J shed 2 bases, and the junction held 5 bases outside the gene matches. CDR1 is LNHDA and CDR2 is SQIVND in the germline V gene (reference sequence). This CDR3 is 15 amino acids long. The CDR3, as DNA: TGTGCCAGTAGTGTGGACAGGGGGAGTAACACTGAAGCTTTCTTT. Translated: CASSVDRGSNTEAFF.

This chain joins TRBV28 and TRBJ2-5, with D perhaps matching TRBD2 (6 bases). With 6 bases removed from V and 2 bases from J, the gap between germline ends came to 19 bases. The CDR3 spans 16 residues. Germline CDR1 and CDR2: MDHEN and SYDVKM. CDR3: CASRILGGIGQETQYF. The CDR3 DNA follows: TGTGCCAGCAGAATCCTCGGCGGGATCGGTCAAGAGACCCAGTACTTC.

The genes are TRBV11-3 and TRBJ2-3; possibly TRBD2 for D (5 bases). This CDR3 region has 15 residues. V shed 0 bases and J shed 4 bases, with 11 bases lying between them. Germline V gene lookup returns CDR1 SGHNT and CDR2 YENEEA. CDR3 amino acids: CASSLDQTGADTQYF. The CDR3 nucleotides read TGTGCCAGCAGCTTAGATCAGACCGGGGCAGATACGCAGTATTTT. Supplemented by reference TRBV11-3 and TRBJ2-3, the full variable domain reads EAGVVQSPRYKIIEKKQPVAFWCNPISGHNTLYWYLQNLGQGPELLIRYENEEAVDDSQLPKDRFSAERLKGVDSTLKIQPAELGDSAVYLCASSLDQTGADTQYFGPGTRLTVL.

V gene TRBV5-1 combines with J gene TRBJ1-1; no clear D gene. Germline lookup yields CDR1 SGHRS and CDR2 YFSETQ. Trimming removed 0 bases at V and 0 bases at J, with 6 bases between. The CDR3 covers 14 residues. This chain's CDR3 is CASSLASMNTEAFF. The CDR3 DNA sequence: TGCGCCAGCAGCTTGGCTTCTATGAACACTGAAGCTTTCTTT.